This T cell receptor beta chain appears in the sequencing data of a study of regulatory T cells in long-lasting Graves disease. Library construction for TCR beta used iRepertoire HTBI primers and Arm-PCR of CDR3 regions. In TCRdb, the multiplex PCR reads were re-called with MiXCR into one record per CDR3 protein. Of 450,000 to 650,000 distinct CDR3 sequences listed, about 16% are singletons. This clonotype turned up a few times. Documented time point: newly diagnosed GD, antithyroid drugs for less than 3 months. PBMC-derived RNA was used for the TCR library. J lost 3 bases, V lost 6 bases, and 11 bases had no gene match. The CDR3 spans 15 residues. These data were likewise used in another study, on T cells in Graves' hyperthyroidism and ophthalmopathy.

The clonotype originates from a woman in her forties or fifties with Graves disease. The sequenced sample was peripheral blood mononuclear cells (PBMCs), obtained at new diagnosis, from a patient treated with antithyroid drugs. The chain carries TRBV12-3 or TRBV12-4 and TRBJ2-7; the match to TRBD2 covers 7 bases. CDR3 DNA: TGTGCCAGCAGCCCCTGGGGTGGGGGGGGCTACGAGCAGTACTTC. Protein: CASSPWGGGGYEQYF.